This TCR beta chain was sequenced for a study of CDR3 diversity in severe acne. V gave up 2 bases and J gave up 5 bases; unmatched junction bases: 10. The V gene's germline CDR1 is DFQATT and CDR2 SNEGSKA (reference sequence). The CDR3 runs to 18 residues. One entry per CDR3 protein results from TCRdb running MiXCR on the PCR reads. The sample shows 100,000 or so distinct CDR3 sequences, 51% of them seen only once. The chain has TRBV20-1 and TRBJ2-3; 16 nucleotides line up with TRBD2. The TCR comes from a male donor with acne. Sequenced material: blood. The CDR3 DNA sequence: TGCAGTGCTAGATCGGGACTAGCGGGAGGGCGGGCTGGAGATACGCAGTATTTT. This sequence encodes CSARSGLAGGRAGDTQYF.